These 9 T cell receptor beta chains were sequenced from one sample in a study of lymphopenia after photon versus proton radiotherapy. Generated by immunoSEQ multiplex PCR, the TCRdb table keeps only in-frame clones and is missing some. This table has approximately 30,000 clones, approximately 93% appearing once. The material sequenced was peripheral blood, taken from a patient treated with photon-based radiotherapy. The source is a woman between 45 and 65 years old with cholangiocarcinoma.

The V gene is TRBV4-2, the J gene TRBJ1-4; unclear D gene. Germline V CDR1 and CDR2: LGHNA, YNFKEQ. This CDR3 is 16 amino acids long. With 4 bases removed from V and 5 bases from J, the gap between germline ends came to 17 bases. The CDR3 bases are TGTGCCAGCAGCCCTTACCCGGGAGTGTTGAATGAAAAACTGTTTTTT. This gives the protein CASSPYPGVLNEKLFF.

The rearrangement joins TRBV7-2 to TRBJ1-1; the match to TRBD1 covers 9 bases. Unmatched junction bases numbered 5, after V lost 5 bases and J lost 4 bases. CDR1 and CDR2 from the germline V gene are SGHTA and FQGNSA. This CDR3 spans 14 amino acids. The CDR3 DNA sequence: TGTGCCAGCAGCGTGGGACAGGGATCCACTGAAGCTTTCTTT. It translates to CASSVGQGSTEAFF.

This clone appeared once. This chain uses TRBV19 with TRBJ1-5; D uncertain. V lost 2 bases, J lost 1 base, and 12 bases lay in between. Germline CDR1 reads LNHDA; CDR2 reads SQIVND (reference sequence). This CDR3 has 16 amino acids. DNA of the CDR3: TGTGCCAGTAGTATAAGCGGGAGGTACAGCAATCAGCCCCAGCATTTT. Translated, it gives CASSISGRYSNQPQHF.

Here the CDR3 reads CASSYWGGNSPLHF. In nucleotides, the CDR3 is TGTGCCAGCAGTTACTGGGGGGGGAACTCACCCCTCCACTTT. This rearrangement joins TRBV6-5 to TRBJ1-6; the D gene is possibly TRBD1 (5 bases). Trimming took off 1 base at V and 10 bases at J, with 11 bases between the two ends. In germline, CDR1 is MNHEY, CDR2 SVGAGI. The CDR3 extends over 14 amino acids.

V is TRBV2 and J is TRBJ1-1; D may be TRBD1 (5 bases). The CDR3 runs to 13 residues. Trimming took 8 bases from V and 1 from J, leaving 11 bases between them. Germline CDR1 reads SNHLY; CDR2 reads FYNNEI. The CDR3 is CASLRGTNTEAFF. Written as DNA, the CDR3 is TGTGCCAGCCTCCGGGGGACGAACACTGAAGCTTTCTTT.

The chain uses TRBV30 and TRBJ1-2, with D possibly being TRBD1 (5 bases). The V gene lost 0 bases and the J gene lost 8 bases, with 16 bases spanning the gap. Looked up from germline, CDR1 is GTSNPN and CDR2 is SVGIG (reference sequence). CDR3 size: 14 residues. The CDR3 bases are TGTGCCTGGAGTGTCCCCGGGACGGCGGAGGGCTACACCTTC. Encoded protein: CAWSVPGTAEGYTF. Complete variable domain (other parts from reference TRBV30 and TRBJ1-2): SQTIHQWPATLVQPVGSPLSLECTVEGTSNPNLYWYRQAAGRGLQLLFYSVGIGQISSEVPQNLSASRPQDRQFILSSKKLLLSDSGFYLCAWSVPGTAEGYTFGSGTRLTVV.

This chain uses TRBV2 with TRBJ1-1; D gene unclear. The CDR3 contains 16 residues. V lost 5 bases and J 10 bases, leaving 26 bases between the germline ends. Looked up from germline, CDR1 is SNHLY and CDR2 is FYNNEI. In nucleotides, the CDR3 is TGTGCCAGCAGTTTGGCGGCCGCCGGTCGTTCGGATGGAGCTTTCTTT. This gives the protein CASSLAAAGRSDGAFF.

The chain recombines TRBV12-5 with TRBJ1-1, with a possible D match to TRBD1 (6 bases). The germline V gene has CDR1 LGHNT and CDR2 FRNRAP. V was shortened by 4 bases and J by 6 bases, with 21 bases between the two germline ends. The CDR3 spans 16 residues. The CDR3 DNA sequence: TGTGCTAGTGGTTCAGGGATCATACAGGGTGGCGCTGAAGCTTTCTTT. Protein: CASGSGIIQGGAEAFF.

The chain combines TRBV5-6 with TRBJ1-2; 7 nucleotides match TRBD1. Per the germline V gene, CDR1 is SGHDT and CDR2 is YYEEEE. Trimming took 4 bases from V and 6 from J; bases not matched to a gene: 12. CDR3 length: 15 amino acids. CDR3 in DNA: TGTGCCAGCAGCCCGGCTCAGGGGGGAGGCCATGGCTACACCTTC. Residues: CASSPAQGGGHGYTF.